This TCR beta chain was identified during a study of T cell repertoires in cytomegalovirus infection. Germline CDR1 WNHNN, CDR2 SYGVQD (reference sequence). The V end lost 0 bases, the J end lost 0 bases, and 9 bases lay between the germline ends. This CDR3 comprises 15 residues. TCRdb recomputed calls from the reads with MiXCR, one row per CDR3 protein. The sample shows 750,000 to 900,000 distinct CDR3 sequences, almost 30% of them seen only once. About this clonotype: What it binds is unknown.

General study points: CMV-specific TCR beta clonotypes restricted by HLA-C dominated the ex vivo response.

The chain uses TRBV10-1 and TRBJ2-7; no firm D call. The source of this sequence is a human donor in good health (CMV status not recorded). Some clones in this sample may be carry-over from other donors' samples. This specimen consisted of cultured CD8+ T cells from PBMCs, obtained from culture after CMV antigen stimulation. The CDR3 loop reads CASSESSMISYEQYF. In DNA form, the CDR3 reads TGCGCCAGCAGTGAGTCGAGCATGATCTCCTACGAGCAGTACTTC.